The TCR beta chain under discussion was sequenced for a study of blood T cells in healthy people across ages. The sample, about 9.2 milliliters of peripheral blood, was drawn from each donor. The germline V and J ends were trimmed by 4 bases and 5 bases, with 11 bases remaining between them. Germline values: CDR1 SGHVS, CDR2 FNYEAQ. The CDR3 has 13 residues. This clonotype was picked up one time. The second PCR ran roughly 6 to 11 cycles with a sample-barcoded 5' primer and J-beta primers. TCRdb reprocessed the 5' RACE reads with MiXCR, giving one entry per CDR3 protein. The sample records roughly 860,000 distinct CDR3 sequences, less than 80% being singletons.

The rearrangement links TRBV7-6 to TRBJ2-5; no clear D gene. The sequencing input was blood. The sequence was obtained from a man aged 25 to 40 in good health. CDR3 DNA sequence: TGTGCCAGCAGCTGGCCCCCGGTGGAGACCCAGTACTTC. Residues: CASSWPPVETQYF.